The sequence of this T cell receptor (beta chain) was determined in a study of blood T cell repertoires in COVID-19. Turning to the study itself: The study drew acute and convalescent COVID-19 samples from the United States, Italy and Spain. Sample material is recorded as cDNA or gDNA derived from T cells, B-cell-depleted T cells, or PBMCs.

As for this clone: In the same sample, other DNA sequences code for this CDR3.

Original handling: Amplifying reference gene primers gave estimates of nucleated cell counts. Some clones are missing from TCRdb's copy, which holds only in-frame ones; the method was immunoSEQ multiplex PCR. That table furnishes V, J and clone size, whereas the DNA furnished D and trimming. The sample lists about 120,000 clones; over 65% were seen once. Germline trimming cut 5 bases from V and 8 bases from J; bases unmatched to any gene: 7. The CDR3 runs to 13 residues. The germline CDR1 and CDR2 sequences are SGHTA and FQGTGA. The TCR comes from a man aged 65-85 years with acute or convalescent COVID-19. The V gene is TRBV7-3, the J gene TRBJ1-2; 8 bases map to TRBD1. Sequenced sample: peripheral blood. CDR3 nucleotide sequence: TGTGCCAGCAGCCCCGGACAGGGAGAAGGCTACACCTTC. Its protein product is CASSPGQGEGYTF.